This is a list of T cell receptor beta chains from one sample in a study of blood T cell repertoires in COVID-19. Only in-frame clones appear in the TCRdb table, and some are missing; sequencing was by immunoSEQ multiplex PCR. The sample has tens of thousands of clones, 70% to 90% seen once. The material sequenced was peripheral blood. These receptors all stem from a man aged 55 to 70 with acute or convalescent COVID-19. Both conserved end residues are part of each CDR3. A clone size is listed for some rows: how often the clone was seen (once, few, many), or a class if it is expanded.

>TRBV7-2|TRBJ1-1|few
CASSPQTDTEAFF
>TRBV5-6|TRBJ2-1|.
CASSSPGQDENEQFF
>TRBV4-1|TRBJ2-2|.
CASSQGPSVDTGELFF
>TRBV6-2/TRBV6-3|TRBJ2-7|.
CASSHLPGLAKGSSYEQYF
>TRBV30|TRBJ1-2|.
CAWSLFTGYGYTF
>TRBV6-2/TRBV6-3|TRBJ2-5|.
CASSRDSFQETQYF
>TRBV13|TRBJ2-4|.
CASSPAGGGAKNIQYF
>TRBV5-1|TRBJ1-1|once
CASSLAGGVSMNTEAFF
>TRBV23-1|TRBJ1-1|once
CASRPPEVTGDTEAFF
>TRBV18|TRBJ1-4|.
CASSPPALAELFF
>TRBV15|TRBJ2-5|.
CATGEGPSGAQYF
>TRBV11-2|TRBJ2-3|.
CASSGGGVVDTQYF
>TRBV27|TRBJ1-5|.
CASSLYRPQVGQPQHF
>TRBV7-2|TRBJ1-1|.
CASSLGRVNTEAFF
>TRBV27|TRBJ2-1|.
CASRSGTPRDEQFF
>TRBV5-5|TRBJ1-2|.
CASSRADGYTF
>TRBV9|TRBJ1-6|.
CASSVTWRNSPLHF
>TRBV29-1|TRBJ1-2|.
CSVPKQGYGYTF
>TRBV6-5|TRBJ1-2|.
CASSLLQGASKGYTF
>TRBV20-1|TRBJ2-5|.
CSASQARRETQYF
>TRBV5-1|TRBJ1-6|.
CASSFDGSSYNSPLHF
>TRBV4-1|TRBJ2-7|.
CASSPGLAGREQYF
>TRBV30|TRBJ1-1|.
CAWSSNRGTEAFF
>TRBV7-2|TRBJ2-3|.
CASSLGLAGGKLFADTQYF
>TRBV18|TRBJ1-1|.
CASSPTGQNTEAFF
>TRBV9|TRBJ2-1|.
CASSVGSKVGDEQFF
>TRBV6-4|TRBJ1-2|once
CASSEGPGTGLNGYTF
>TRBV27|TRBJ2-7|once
CASSADRGRGQYF
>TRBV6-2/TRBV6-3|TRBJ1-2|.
CASSPPGLYGYTF
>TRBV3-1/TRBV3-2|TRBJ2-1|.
CASSNLVREGEQFF
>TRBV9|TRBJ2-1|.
CASSDAGESYNEQFF
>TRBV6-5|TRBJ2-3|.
CASSPTGMITDTQYF
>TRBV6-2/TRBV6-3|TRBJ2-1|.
CASSPPLAGAKNEQFF
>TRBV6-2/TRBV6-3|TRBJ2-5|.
CASSTPPGGQETQYF
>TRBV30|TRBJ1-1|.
CAWSVDSAGLNTEAFF
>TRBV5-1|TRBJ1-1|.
CASSSGHLNTEAFF
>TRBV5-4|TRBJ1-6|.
CASSQDSYNSPLHF
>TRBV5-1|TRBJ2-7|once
CASSLSGARSYEQYF
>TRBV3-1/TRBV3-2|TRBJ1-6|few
CASSQAGGNSPLHF
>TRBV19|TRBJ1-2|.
CASNTGADYGYTF